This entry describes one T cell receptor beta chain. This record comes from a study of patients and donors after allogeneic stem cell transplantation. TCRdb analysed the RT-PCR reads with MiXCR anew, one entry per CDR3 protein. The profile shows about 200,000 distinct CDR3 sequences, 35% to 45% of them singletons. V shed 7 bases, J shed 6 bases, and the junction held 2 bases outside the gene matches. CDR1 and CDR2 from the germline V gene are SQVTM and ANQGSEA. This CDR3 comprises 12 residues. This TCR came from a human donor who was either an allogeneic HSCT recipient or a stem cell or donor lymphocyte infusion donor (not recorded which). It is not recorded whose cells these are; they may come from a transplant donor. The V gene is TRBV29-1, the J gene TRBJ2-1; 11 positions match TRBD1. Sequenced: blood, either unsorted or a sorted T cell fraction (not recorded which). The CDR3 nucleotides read TGCAGCGCAGGGACAGGGGGCAATGAGCAGTTCTTC. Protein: CSAGTGGNEQFF.